Sequencing of this TCR beta chain was carried out in a study of blood T cell repertoires in COVID-19. The wider study: Acute and convalescent COVID-19 specimens originated in the United States, Italy and Spain.

The assay was immunoSEQ multiplex PCR, and TCRdb's table has in-frame clones only and misses some. The sample has some 400,000 clones; approximately 92% are singletons. Trimming removed 5 bases from V and 4 bases from J; junction bases left unmatched: 5. The CDR3 length is 14 residues. CDR1 is SGHRS and CDR2 is YFSETQ in the germline V gene. Participants' own reports of clinical history determined their cohort assignment. V usage is TRBV5-1 and J usage is TRBJ2-7; the match to TRBD2 covers 11 bases. The origin of this receptor is a man aged 25-45 years who had recovered from COVID-19. Sequences were obtained from PBMCs or T cells enriched from blood (not recorded which). CDR3 coding DNA: TGCGCCAGCAGGAGACTAGCGGGACCTTACGAGCAGTACTTC. It translates to CASRRLAGPYEQYF. Variable domain in full (rest from reference TRBV5-1 and TRBJ2-7): KAGVTQTPRYLIKTRGQQVTLSCSPISGHRSVSWYQQTPGQGLQFLFEYFSETQRNKGNFPGRFSGRQFSNSRSEMNVSTLELGDSALYLCASRRLAGPYEQYFGPGTRLTVT.